The 20 T cell receptor beta chains presented below share a single source sample, sequenced in a study of shared clonotypes between healthy human individuals. Using immunoSEQ multiplex PCR, the repertoire was profiled, and TCRdb retains in-frame clones only, with some absent. The sample consists of approximately 1.1 million clones, around 82% of them appearing once. Sequenced sample: memory CD4+ T cells from PBMCs. The subset is: CD45RA-negative fraction. The receptor set was obtained from a man aged 18 to 29 in good health. Some clones in this sample may be carry-over from other donors' samples.

This clone was found many times. This sequence joins TRBV6-6 and TRBJ1-1; D unclear. The CDR3 runs 13 residues. In germline, CDR1 is MNHNY, CDR2 SVGAGI (reference sequence). V lost 2 bases, J lost 4 bases, and 8 bases lay in between. The CDR3 DNA is TGTGCCAGCAGTTACACGGAGTCCACTGAAGCTTTCTTT. Translated, it gives CASSYTESTEAFF.

The J gene is TRBJ2-7, the V gene TRBV19, with D perhaps TRBD2 (6 bases). Germline loops: CDR1 LNHDA, CDR2 SQIVND (reference sequence). This CDR3 is built from 14 residues. V was pared by 5 bases and J by 2 bases, with 13 bases between. The CDR3: CASSRPSATYEQYF. CDR3 coding DNA: TGTGCCAGTAGTCGTCCTAGCGCTACCTACGAGCAGTACTTC.

The chain is built from TRBV19 and TRBJ1-1; a weak D match, TRBD1 (5 bases). The CDR3 has 14 residues. V lost 7 bases and J 4 bases, leaving 16 bases between the germline ends. CDR1 and CDR2 (germline): LNHDA, SQIVND (reference sequence). CDR3 sequence reads: CASMTAALGTEAFF. CDR3 sequence (DNA): TGTGCCAGTATGACAGCCGCCCTGGGCACTGAAGCTTTCTTT.

The rearrangement links TRBV5-4 to TRBJ2-7, with 9 bases lining up with TRBD1. In germline, CDR1 is SGHNT, CDR2 YYREEE (reference sequence). Trimming removed 6 bases from V and 3 bases from J; junction bases left unmatched: 7. This CDR3 is built from 14 residues. The CDR3 DNA sequence: TGTGCCAGCACTGCCCTGGGACAGGGCTACGAGCAGTACTTC. The encoded protein is CASTALGQGYEQYF. Full variable domain (missing parts from reference TRBV5-4 and TRBJ2-7): ETGVTQSPTHLIKTRGQQVTLRCSSQSGHNTVSWYQQALGQGPQFIFQYYREEENGRGNFPPRFSGLQFPNYSSELNVNALELDDSALYLCASTALGQGYEQYFGPGTRLTVT.

The V call is TRBV4-3, the J call TRBJ2-3, with D unclear. Germline V gene sequence: CDR1 LGHNA, CDR2 YSLEER. The CDR3 sequence is 15 residues long. V lost 1 base and J lost 5, with 13 bases in between. CDR3 loop: CASSQGSQTRDTQYF. Written as DNA, the CDR3 is TGCGCCAGCAGCCAAGGTTCCCAGACTCGAGATACGCAGTATTTT.

The chain is built from TRBV6-6 and TRBJ1-1; D unresolved. This CDR3 has 13 amino acids. Trimming took 8 bases from V and 4 from J, leaving 14 bases between them. CDR1 is MNHNY and CDR2 is SVGAGI in the germline V gene (reference sequence). CDR3 amino acids: CASSREGGTEAFF. The CDR3 DNA sequence: TGTGCCAGCTCAAGGGAAGGAGGCACTGAAGCTTTCTTT.

Concerning this clone: Other nucleotide sequences from this sample produce the same CDR3. CDR3 in DNA: TGTGCCAGCAGCCAAGAGTTGGGGGGGAAGACCCAGTACTTC. It codes for CASSQELGGKTQYF. The chain links TRBV4-2 to TRBJ2-5; 7 bases match TRBD2. V was clipped by 0 bases and J by 6 bases; unmatched bases: 4. The CDR3 is 14 residues long. The germline V gene has CDR1 LGHNA and CDR2 YNFKEQ.

Comments on this clone: This same CDR3 is encoded by further DNA sequences in the sample. The chain uses TRBV6-6 and TRBJ2-7; D unresolved. Germline V gene sequence: CDR1 MNHNY, CDR2 SVGAGI (reference sequence). The V gene lost 2 bases and the J gene lost 2 bases, with 7 bases spanning the gap. This CDR3 contains 13 residues. CDR3 loop: CASSYGQTYEQYF. CDR3 nucleotides: TGTGCCAGCAGTTACGGCCAGACCTACGAGCAGTACTTC.

The chain employs TRBV9 and TRBJ2-5; 9 bases match TRBD2. Germline loops: CDR1 SGDLS, CDR2 YYNGEE. J lost 4 bases, V lost 0 bases, and 7 bases had no gene match. CDR3 length: 16 amino acids. CDR3 in amino acids: CASSVGVAGDGETQYF. Here the CDR3 DNA reads TGTGCCAGCAGCGTAGGAGTAGCGGGAGACGGAGAGACCCAGTACTTC.

The rearrangement links TRBV5-1 to TRBJ2-7, with D perhaps matching TRBD1 or TRBD2 (5 bases each). The CDR3 totals 17 residues. CDR1 SGHRS and CDR2 YFSETQ come from the germline V gene. Trimming left V 0 bases short and J 4 bases short, with 20 bases between. CDR3 loop: CASSLEGVSDYSYEQYF. The CDR3 region has the DNA TGCGCCAGCAGCTTGGAAGGGGTCTCCGACTATTCTTACGAGCAGTACTTC.

J is TRBJ2-3 and V is TRBV9; D gene uncertain. CDR3 size: 14 residues. Deletions cut 1 base from V and 2 bases from J, with 8 bases between. The V gene's germline CDR1 is SGDLS and CDR2 YYNGEE. The CDR3 sequence: CASSVNSHTDTQYF. For the CDR3, the DNA is TGTGCCAGCAGCGTAAACAGTCACACAGATACGCAGTATTTT.

V usage is TRBV5-1 and J usage is TRBJ2-1, with 10 nucleotides matching TRBD2. CDR3 length equals 15 residues. The V and J ends lost 4 bases and 5 bases, in that order; junction bases with no gene match: 6. The V gene's germline CDR1 is SGHRS and CDR2 YFSETQ. Here the CDR3 DNA reads TGCGCCAGCAGCCGGCTAGCGGGAGCAGACAATGAGCAGTTCTTC. Translation gives CASSRLAGADNEQFF.

The rearrangement joins TRBV5-6 to TRBJ1-2; 9 nucleotides align to TRBD1. Germline V gene sequence: CDR1 SGHDT, CDR2 YYEEEE. V trimming: 3 bases; J trimming: 0 bases; junction bases outside the gene matches: 3. The CDR3 spans 15 residues. CDR3 region: CASSSDRGSNYGYTF. The CDR3 coding sequence is TGTGCCAGCAGCTCTGACAGGGGGTCTAACTATGGCTACACCTTC. Combining the CDR3 with reference TRBV5-6 and TRBJ1-2 gives the whole variable domain DAGVTQSPTHLIKTRGQQVTLRCSPKSGHDTVSWYQQALGQGPQFIFQYYEEEERQRGNFPDRFSGHQFPNYSSELNVNALLLGDSALYLCASSSDRGSNYGYTFGSGTRLTVV.

The chain couples TRBV6-5 to TRBJ2-6, with 7 bases that match TRBD1. V was pared by 4 bases and J by 2 bases, with 2 bases of the junction left unmatched. CDR1 is MNHEY, CDR2 SVGAGI, per germline. The CDR3 spans 15 residues. The CDR3 protein is CASSSGQAGANVLTF. CDR3 sequence (DNA): TGTGCCAGCAGTTCCGGACAGGCTGGGGCCAACGTCCTGACTTTC.

This chain connects TRBV7-3 to TRBJ2-3, with 9 nucleotides matching TRBD2. V trimming: 5 bases; J trimming: 3 bases; junction bases outside the gene matches: 6. CDR1 and CDR2 from the germline V gene are SGHTA and FQGTGA. The length of the CDR3 is 15 residues. Here the CDR3 DNA reads TGTGCCAGCAGCCCTAAGCGGGAGGCAACAGATACGCAGTATTTT. It yields the protein CASSPKREATDTQYF.

The chain combines TRBV28 with TRBJ2-7; 9 nucleotides match TRBD1. Germline CDR1 is MDHEN and CDR2 is SYDVKM. Trimming removed 6 bases from V and 2 bases from J; junction bases left unmatched: 5. This CDR3 is built from 14 residues. This chain's CDR3 is CASREGQGAYEQYF. The CDR3 DNA sequence: TGTGCCAGCAGGGAGGGACAGGGAGCCTACGAGCAGTACTTC.

This rearrangement joins TRBV29-1 to TRBJ1-4, with unresolved D. Between the trimmed V and J ends, which lost 6 bases and 4 bases, there was a span of 9 bases. This CDR3 is 12 amino acids long. Germline CDR1 is SQVTM and CDR2 is ANQGSEA. The CDR3 sequence is CSVLGDNEKLFF. The DNA of the CDR3 is TGCAGCGTACTCGGGGATAATGAAAAACTGTTTTTT. Full variable domain (rest looked up from reference TRBV29-1 and TRBJ1-4): SAVISQKPSRDICQRGTSLTIQCQVDSQVTMMFWYRQQPGQSLTLIATANQGSEATYESGFVIDKFPISRPNLTFSTLTVSNMSPEDSSIYLCSVLGDNEKLFFGSGTQLSVL.

A few counts support this clone. Other nucleotide sequences in the sample specify the same CDR3. The chain uses TRBV7-9 and TRBJ1-1; D gene ambiguous. The germline V and J ends were trimmed by 1 base and 2 bases, with 2 bases remaining between them. CDR3 length: 12 residues. The germline V gene has CDR1 SEHNR and CDR2 FQNEAQ (reference sequence). In DNA form, the CDR3 reads TGTGCCAGCAGCTTAGAAAACACTGAAGCTTTCTTT. This sequence encodes CASSLENTEAFF.

Remarks on this clone: This CDR3 is also generated by other DNA sequences in the sample. V and J are TRBV5-1 and TRBJ2-7; tentatively, D is TRBD2 (5 bases). The CDR3 is 14 amino acids. Germline V gene sequence: CDR1 SGHRS, CDR2 YFSETQ. V lost 0 bases and J 0 bases, leaving 7 bases between the germline ends. CDR3 DNA sequence: TGCGCCAGCAGCTTGGGTGGAGGCTCCTACGAGCAGTACTTC. Its translation is CASSLGGGSYEQYF. Using reference TRBV5-1 and TRBJ2-7 for the parts outside the CDR3, the full variable domain is KAGVTQTPRYLIKTRGQQVTLSCSPISGHRSVSWYQQTPGQGLQFLFEYFSETQRNKGNFPGRFSGRQFSNSRSEMNVSTLELGDSALYLCASSLGGGSYEQYFGPGTRLTVT.

On this clone: The same CDR3 also results from other DNA sequences found in this sample. The chain combines TRBV2 with TRBJ2-7; 13 nucleotides align to TRBD2. The germline CDR1 and CDR2 sequences are SNHLY and FYNNEI. The CDR3 is 15 residues long. The trim removed 7 bases at V and 1 base at J, leaving 4 bases unmatched. The CDR3 loop reads CASTRTSGSSYEQYF. The CDR3 coding sequence is TGTGCCAGCACACGGACTAGCGGGAGTTCCTACGAGCAGTACTTC.